This T cell receptor (beta chain) was observed in a study of T cell repertoires in aging, cancer and after chemotherapy. This clonotype is judged medium-sized. Its specificity is not known. Study conclusions and caveats: Compared with age-matched healthy donors, untreated hematological or solid cancer patients showed higher blood TCR clonality. Loss of evenness, beyond lost richness, contributed to age-related TCR diversity decline in cancer patients.

This CDR3 has 14 residues. Between the trimmed V and J ends, which lost 5 bases and 10 bases, there was a span of 15 bases. Germline loops: CDR1 MNHEY, CDR2 SVGAGI. Peripheral blood genomic DNA, not sorted cells or RNA, was the template. Rearranged V-D-J TRB sequences were amplified with a mixed TRB-A/B primer pool. MiXCR, run by TCRdb on the multiplex PCR reads, gives a single entry per CDR3 protein. Altogether 2,000 to 2,500 distinct CDR3 sequences are present, 23% being singletons, with the ten largest covering less than 50%. The TCR originated in a human donor with a solid tumor. The chain carries TRBV6-5 and TRBJ1-6; tentatively, D is TRBD1 (6 bases). Sequenced input: blood. CDR3 protein: CASSRQVQGSPLHF. Here the CDR3 DNA reads TGTGCCAGCAGTCGACAGGTGCAAGGGTCACCCCTCCACTTT.